One sample yielded the 9 T cell receptor beta chains listed below, sequenced in a study of monozygotic twins with inflammatory bowel disease. Reanalyzing the 5' RACE reads, TCRdb keeps one entry per CDR3 protein, without DNA. This listing includes some 200,000 distinct CDR3 sequences. Input material: blood. The receptors were gathered from a human donor with ulcerative colitis or Crohn's disease, or a healthy co-twin of an affected twin (not recorded which).

The rearrangement uses TRBV20-1 and TRBJ1-2; the D call of TRBD1 rests on TCRdb alone, since no DNA is present to check it. Germline V gene data show CDR1 as DFQATT and CDR2 as SNEGSKA (reference sequence). This CDR3 spans 14 amino acids. The CDR3 loop is CSAREGAGRYGYTF.

This rearrangement joins TRBV6-1 to TRBJ1-1; checking the TCRdb D call of TRBD1 is not possible without DNA. The CDR3 sequence is 12 residues long. The V gene's germline CDR1 is MNHNS and CDR2 SASEGT. The CDR3 reads CASRTGNTEAFF.

The CDR3 region is CASSGTGDWLSTDTQYF. The chain links TRBV3-1 to TRBJ2-3; TCRdb indicates TRBD1, and absent DNA this call remains unverified. CDR1 and CDR2 from the germline V gene are LGHDT and YNNKEL (reference sequence). This CDR3 contains 17 residues.

This sequence joins TRBV10-2 and TRBJ1-6; the D call from TCRdb, TRBD1, cannot be confirmed without DNA. Germline CDR1 is WSHSY and CDR2 is SAAADI. This CDR3 spans 13 amino acids. The CDR3 protein is CASSGTGLSPLHF.

The V call is TRBV15, the J call TRBJ1-1. CDR1 and CDR2 (germline): LNHNV, YYDKDF (reference sequence). There are 13 residues in the CDR3. This CDR3 is CATSRSSRTEAFF. Filled out from reference TRBV15 and TRBJ1-1, the complete variable domain reads DAMVIQNPRYQVTQFGKPVTLSCSQTLNHNVMYWYQQKSSQAPKLLFHYYDKDFNNEADTPDNFQSRRPNTSFCFLDIRSPGLGDTAMYLCATSRSSRTEAFFGQGTRLTVV.

V is TRBV7-6 and J is TRBJ2-1; the D call from TCRdb, TRBD1, cannot be confirmed without DNA. The germline V gene has CDR1 SGHVS and CDR2 FNYEAQ. The CDR3 is 15 residues long. The CDR3 here is CASSFEDRAWNEQFF.

The chain links TRBV20-1 to TRBJ1-2. CDR1 is DFQATT and CDR2 is SNEGSKA in the germline V gene (reference sequence). The CDR3 covers 15 residues. CDR3 amino acids: CSARALGSFDYGYTF.

The chain links TRBV20-1 to TRBJ2-1. In germline, CDR1 is DFQATT, CDR2 SNEGSKA (reference sequence). This CDR3 has 12 residues. CDR3: CSARVSGNEQFF.

This rearrangement joins TRBV7-9 to TRBJ1-3; there is no DNA to check the TCRdb D call of TRBD1. The CDR3 sequence is 14 residues long. Germline V lookup: CDR1 SEHNR, CDR2 FQNEAQ (reference sequence). The CDR3: CASSSTVSGNTIYF.